The source of this TCR beta chain is a study of T cell repertoires in cytomegalovirus infection. Study overall: TCR beta signatures that were public indicated CMV infection and matching HLA type. Study-level points and caveats: CMV-specific TCR beta clonotypes restricted by HLA-C were the ones dominating the ex vivo response. The study identified carriers of CMV plus the relevant HLA from cumulative public TCR beta family frequency.

This clonotype was picked up a small number of times. What it recognizes is unknown. TCRdb re-called the reads through MiXCR, storing one row per CDR3 protein. The sample includes roughly 600,000 distinct CDR3 sequences, approximately 24% seen only once; the top ten take roughly 8%. Germline CDR1 is SNHLY and CDR2 is FYNNEI. The germline V and J ends were trimmed by 1 base and 4 bases, with 14 bases remaining between them. The CDR3 consists of 16 residues. The source of this sequence is a human donor in good health (CMV status not recorded). Some clones in this sample may be carry-over from other donors' samples. The chain employs TRBV2 and TRBJ1-3; D is ambiguous. Source material: CD8+ T cells from PBMCs. Here the CDR3 reads CASSEGRPGVGNTIYF. In nucleotides, the CDR3 is TGTGCCAGCAGTGAAGGCCGCCCGGGAGTCGGAAACACCATATATTTT.